This T cell receptor (beta chain) was captured in a study of molecular identifiers for immune sequencing clone quantification. Notes on the study in general: Among effectors, clones above 20 RNA copies held over 97% of molecules; among naive cells, under 1%.

V was pared by 5 bases and J by 1 base, with 20 bases between. Germline values: CDR1 MNHEY, CDR2 SMNVEV (reference sequence). The CDR3 spans 18 residues. TCRdb reprocessed the PCR reads with MiXCR, giving one entry per CDR3 protein. The sample has approximately 60,000 distinct CDR3 sequences, roughly a fifth seen once. Notes on this clonotype: The antigen is unknown.

This receptor was identified in a human donor in good health. Some libraries in this study had Jurkat cell RNA spiked in. The source material was naive CD8+ T cells from blood, with Jurkat cell RNA spiked in. The subset denotes: FACS-sorted CD8+CD4-CCR7+CD45RA+ naive T cells. The gene calls are TRBV27 and TRBJ1-4; D call uncertain. CDR3 sequence reads: CASSDDTIWERTNEKLFF. DNA of the CDR3: TGTGCCAGCAGTGACGATACCATATGGGAGAGAACTAATGAAAAACTGTTTTTT.